The present T cell receptor beta chain was sequenced within a study of glioma-infiltrating T cells after dendritic cell vaccination. Trimming shortened V by 5 bases and J by 1 base, and 8 bases separated the two germline ends. The CDR3 sequence is 13 residues long. The germline gives CDR1 KGHSH, CDR2 LQKENI. The primer mix had 60 V beta and 13 J beta primers. The data were produced by immunoSEQ multiplex PCR, yet TCRdb's version contains in-frame clones alone and is incomplete. Of about 73,000 clones in the sample, roughly 82% are singletons; the top ten hold around 2.3%. None of the glioblastoma patients had an isocitrate dehydrogenase mutation. Study findings and constraints: TCR clonality showed no direct relationship with survival. Only a small number of patients had complete blood and tumor samples.

Comment on this clone: Its cognate antigen is unknown.

The receptor was derived from a human donor with glioblastoma. Sequencing used blood, obtained before dendritic cell vaccination. This chain uses TRBV18 with TRBJ2-5, with D hard to call. CDR3 sequence (DNA): TGTGCCAGCTCAGTCCCGGGCCAAGAGACCCAGTACTTC. Translation gives CASSVPGQETQYF.